This TCR beta chain was retrieved from a study of T cell changes during pregnancy in multiple sclerosis (dated by TCRdb to the late 2010s). About the study as a whole: Changes in the T cell repertoire over the course of pregnancy were examined in this study in women with multiple sclerosis.

Concerning this clone: Its antigen remains unidentified. Within one base of it there is no much larger clone, and no base qualities were kept.

Trimming accounts for 0 bases at V and 4 bases at J, while the number of junction bases matched to no gene is 0. The germline V gene (reference sequence) specifies MNHEY as CDR1 and SMNVEV as CDR2. Counted from cysteine to phenylalanine, this CDR3 has 15 amino acids. Here the CDR3 DNA is all that survives: 45 bases in frame from base 1. Libraries came from the immunoSEQ multiplex PCR assay. TCRdb limited this immuneACCESS table to in-frame rearrangements with V and J called. A share of clones is missing; checked studies link under half to unresolved V genes, and the rest is unexplained. This sample gives about 75,000 clones in total; around 90% of them show up just once. Roughly 1% of the sample is held by the ten biggest clonotypes.

The TCR sequence derives from a female donor in good health, enrolled as a control in a pregnancy study. This material consisted of peripheral blood, taken in the first trimester of pregnancy. This chain joins TRBV27 to TRBJ2-7, and TRBD2 aligns with 13 junction nucleotides. Here the CDR3 is given as CASSLSGLAGYEQYF. The DNA sequence is given as TGTGCCAGCAGTTTATCGGGACTAGCGGGATACGAGCAGTACTTC.